This note documents a single T cell receptor beta chain sequence. Original processing methods: Scientists estimated how many nucleated cells there were by amplifying reference gene primers. The protocol was immunoSEQ multiplex PCR, while the TCRdb copy is restricted to in-frame clones and leaves out a portion. V and J calls and clone size are given by that table; D and trimming were obtained from the DNA. Among some 150,000 clones, 75% to 90% were seen once, and the ten largest hold roughly 3.9%. V gave up 6 bases and J gave up 3 bases, with 15 bases separating them. The V gene's germline CDR1 is MDHEN and CDR2 SYDVKM. This CDR3 has 15 residues. Individuals drawn from around 25 US areas were about 18 to 89 years old. Recovery among Cohort 3 donors was established by two negative PCRs, clearance, or symptom resolution. This entry belongs to a study of blood T cell repertoires in COVID-19. Study overall: Sample material is recorded as cDNA or gDNA derived from T cells, B-cell-depleted T cells, or PBMCs.

The origin of this receptor is a man aged 50 or older who had recovered from COVID-19. This chain links TRBV28 with TRBJ2-1, with D maybe TRBD1 (6 bases). Sequenced material: PBMCs or T cells enriched from blood (not recorded which). Here the CDR3 reads CASSLQGTSYNEQFF. The CDR3, as DNA: TGTGCCAGCAGCTTACAGGGTACGAGCTACAATGAGCAGTTCTTC.